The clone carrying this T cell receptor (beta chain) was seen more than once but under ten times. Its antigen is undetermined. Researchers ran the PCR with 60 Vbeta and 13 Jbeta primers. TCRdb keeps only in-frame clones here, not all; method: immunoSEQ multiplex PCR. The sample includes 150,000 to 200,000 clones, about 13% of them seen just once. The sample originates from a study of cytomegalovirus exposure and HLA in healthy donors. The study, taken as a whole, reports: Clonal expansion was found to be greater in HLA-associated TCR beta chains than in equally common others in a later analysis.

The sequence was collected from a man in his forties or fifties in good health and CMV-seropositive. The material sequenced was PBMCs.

This CDR3 reads CASRGGQKPQHF. Here the CDR3 DNA reads TGTGCCAGCAGGGGGGGACAGAAGCCCCAGCATTTT. The chain couples TRBV28 to TRBJ1-5; 7 bases align to TRBD1. J gave up 8 bases and V 6 bases, and 4 bases lay outside the gene matches. This CDR3 comprises 12 residues. CDR1 is MDHEN, CDR2 SYDVKM, per germline. Using reference TRBV28 and TRBJ1-5 for the parts outside the CDR3, the full variable domain is DVKVTQSSRYLVKRTGEKVFLECVQDMDHENMFWYRQDPGLGLRLIYFSYDVKMKEKGDIPEGYSVSREKKERFSLILESASTNQTSMYLCASRGGQKPQHFGDGTRLSIL.